This is a list of T cell receptor beta chains from one sample in a study of T cells in Graves' hyperthyroidism and ophthalmopathy. TCRdb reanalysed the multiplex PCR reads using MiXCR and keeps one entry per CDR3 protein. The data hold around 390,000 distinct CDR3 sequences, with about 14% observed a single time. Sample: blood. The receptor source for this set is a woman aged 30 to 39 with Graves' ophthalmopathy. Both conserved end residues are part of each CDR3. Fields, in order: clone size, V gene, D gene, J gene, CDR3 protein, CDR3 DNA. A D gene is named only where the DNA matches it firmly. Expanded clones get a size class; other rows say once, few or many, or leave the size out.

many	TRBV5-6	NA	TRBJ1-1	CASSFRGVGNTEAFF	TGTGCCAGCAGCTTCAGAGGGGTCGGGAACACTGAAGCTTTCTTT
many	TRBV28	TRBD2	TRBJ2-3	CASHNPGGTSTDTQYF	TGTGCCAGCCACAACCCGGGGGGAACTAGCACAGATACGCAGTATTTT
many	TRBV3-1	TRBD2	TRBJ2-7	CASSRWTSGGREQYF	TGTGCCAGCAGCCGATGGACTAGCGGGGGGCGCGAGCAGTACTTC
few	TRBV7-9	NA	TRBJ1-2	CASSLTVPGDATPSNYGYTF	TGTGCCAGCAGCTTAACTGTCCCGGGGGACGCCACTCCTTCTAACTATGGCTACACCTTC
many	TRBV2	NA	TRBJ2-7	CASSLDQGYEQYF	TGTGCCAGCAGCCTAGACCAGGGCTACGAGCAGTACTTC
many	TRBV28	TRBD2	TRBJ2-5	CASSPGLAASQETQYF	TGTGCCAGCAGTCCCGGACTAGCGGCTAGTCAAGAGACCCAGTACTTC
many	TRBV7-8	TRBD2	TRBJ2-1	CASSSLGSGGLNEQFF	TGTGCCAGCAGCTCCCTGGGGAGCGGGGGTCTCAATGAGCAGTTCTTC
few	TRBV11-2	NA	TRBJ1-2	CASSLVPGTYGYTF	TGTGCCAGCAGCTTAGTTCCAGGTACCTATGGCTACACCTTC
many	TRBV3-1	TRBD2	TRBJ2-5	CASTPRGSGNGETQYF	TGTGCCAGCACCCCAAGGGGAAGCGGGAACGGGGAGACCCAGTACTTC
many	TRBV29-1	TRBD2	TRBJ2-7	CSVGSGGPGEQYF	TGCAGCGTTGGGTCGGGGGGGCCGGGTGAGCAGTACTTC
many	TRBV2	TRBD2	TRBJ2-1	CARRTSGSNEQFF	TGTGCCCGCCGGACTAGCGGCTCCAATGAGCAGTTCTTC
few	TRBV7-3	NA	TRBJ1-4	CASSLSAGGGNEKLFF	TGTGCCAGCAGCTTAAGCGCCGGGGGGGGTAATGAAAAACTGTTTTTT
many	TRBV18	NA	TRBJ2-7	CASSPLRAEPYEQYF	TGTGCCAGCTCACCACTTAGGGCAGAACCTTACGAGCAGTACTTC
many	TRBV2	TRBD1	TRBJ1-1	CASSLKTGGNTEAFF	TGTGCCAGCAGTTTAAAGACAGGGGGTAACACTGAAGCTTTCTTT
few	TRBV6-2/TRBV6-3	NA	TRBJ1-5	CASSSLDLGFNPQHF	TGTGCCAGCAGTTCCCTAGATTTGGGTTTTAACCCCCAGCATTTT
NA	TRBV4-1	NA	TRBJ2-5	CASSHDRRASQETQYF	TGCGCCAGCAGCCATGATCGCAGGGCCAGCCAAGAGACCCAGTACTTC
many	TRBV28	NA	TRBJ1-5	CASSSTQGYQPQHF	TGTGCCAGCAGTTCCACACAGGGTTATCAGCCCCAGCATTTT
many	TRBV12-3/TRBV12-4	NA	TRBJ2-7	CASRPRGGQPYEQYF	TGTGCCAGCAGACCCCGCGGGGGCCAACCCTACGAGCAGTACTTC
many	TRBV6-1	TRBD2	TRBJ2-3	CASRAGGPDTQYF	TGTGCCAGCCGTGCGGGGGGTCCAGATACGCAGTATTTT
many	TRBV29-1	TRBD1	TRBJ1-5	CSVLTGTLNQPQHF	TGCAGCGTTTTGACAGGGACTCTCAATCAGCCCCAGCATTTT
many	TRBV11-1	NA	TRBJ1-2	CASSLGIGYTF	TGTGCCAGCAGCTTAGGGATTGGCTACACCTTC
few	TRBV10-2	NA	TRBJ2-3	CASSGRWTDTQYF	TGCGCCAGCAGCGGGCGGTGGACAGATACGCAGTATTTT
many	TRBV20-1	TRBD1	TRBJ1-5	CSASAGTGGSQPQHF	TGCAGTGCTAGTGCCGGGACAGGGGGCTCTCAGCCCCAGCATTTT
NA	TRBV6-1	NA	TRBJ2-7	CASSQGLGTYEQYF	TGTGCCAGCAGTCAGGGACTCGGGACCTACGAGCAGTACTTC
many	TRBV7-9	NA	TRBJ1-4	CASSSRSMAEKLFF	TGTGCCAGCAGCTCCAGGTCCATGGCTGAAAAACTGTTTTTT
many	TRBV28	TRBD1	TRBJ1-2	CASSSRTGENGYTF	TGTGCCAGCAGCAGCAGAACAGGGGAGAATGGCTACACCTTC
NA	TRBV30	NA	TRBJ1-1	CAGGGEATEAFF	TGTGCCGGAGGGGGAGAGGCCACTGAAGCTTTCTTT
many	TRBV6-1	NA	TRBJ1-2	CASRDWTEYGYTF	TGTGCCAGCAGGGACTGGACAGAGTATGGCTACACCTTC
NA	TRBV7-9	TRBD1	TRBJ1-4	CASSQRGTGSQGAEKLFF	TGTGCCAGCAGCCAACGAGGGACAGGCTCGCAAGGGGCTGAAAAACTGTTTTTT
many	TRBV7-8	NA	TRBJ1-2	CASSEYSGNKNYGYTF	TGTGCCAGCAGCGAATACAGCGGAAACAAAAACTATGGCTACACCTTC
many	TRBV2	NA	TRBJ2-1	CASRKGGSSYNEQFF	TGTGCCAGCAGAAAGGGGGGGAGCTCCTACAATGAGCAGTTCTTC
many	TRBV6-5	NA	TRBJ1-2	CASSYGVLNYGYTF	TGTGCCAGCAGTTACGGGGTATTAAACTATGGCTACACCTTC
few	TRBV5-4	NA	TRBJ2-2	CASSLAKFTGELFF	TGTGCCAGCAGCTTGGCTAAATTCACCGGGGAGCTGTTTTTT
many	TRBV7-2	NA	TRBJ2-1	CASSLGVWGPSYNEQFF	TGTGCCAGCAGCTTAGGGGTATGGGGACCGTCCTACAATGAGCAGTTCTTC
many	TRBV7-2	NA	TRBJ2-7	CASSQTGTETYEQYF	TGTGCCAGCAGCCAGACCGGGACGGAGACCTACGAGCAGTACTTC
NA	TRBV29-1	TRBD1	TRBJ2-7	CSVVQGAPYEQYF	TGCAGCGTCGTACAGGGGGCCCCCTACGAGCAGTACTTC
many	TRBV6-1	NA	TRBJ1-5	CASRRIGGSNNQPQHF	TGTGCCAGCCGTAGGATTGGAGGGAGTAACAATCAGCCCCAGCATTTT
NA	TRBV7-2	NA	TRBJ2-2	CASRQSRDTGELFF	TGTGCCTCACGCCAAAGCAGGGACACCGGGGAGCTGTTTTTT
many	TRBV7-2	TRBD1	TRBJ1-2	CASSLVAGDTGGGSGYTF	TGTGCCAGCAGCTTAGTGGCAGGAGACACAGGGGGGGGCTCTGGCTACACCTTC
many	TRBV4-2	NA	TRBJ2-7	CASSQEYGGESYEQYF	TGTGCCAGCAGCCAAGAATATGGGGGTGAGAGCTACGAGCAGTACTTC
many	TRBV12-3/TRBV12-4	TRBD2	TRBJ2-1	CASSFGGGGARSEQFF	TGTGCCAGCAGTTTTGGTGGCGGGGGGGCCCGTAGTGAGCAGTTCTTC
many	TRBV27	NA	TRBJ2-3	CASNPSGRIGTDTQYF	TGTGCCAGCAATCCCTCGGGGAGAATCGGCACAGATACGCAGTATTTT